These 25 T cell receptor beta chains were all obtained from the same sample, sequenced in a study of T cell responses to AZD1222 COVID-19 vaccine. TCRdb keeps only in-frame clones here, not all; method: immunoSEQ multiplex PCR. This table has roughly 110,000 clones, about 90% appearing once. Sequences were derived from peripheral blood, sampled on day 0 of AZD1222 vaccination. These receptors were obtained from an adult in good health.

The rearrangement joins TRBV4-3 to TRBJ2-1, with 7 positions matching TRBD2. The CDR3 extends over 16 amino acids. V lost 0 bases and J lost 0; bases outside the gene matches: 2. The germline V gene has CDR1 LGHNA and CDR2 YSLEER. CDR3 nucleotide sequence: TGCGCCAGCAGCCAAGAGGGGGGGAGCTCCTACAATGAGCAGTTCTTC. Protein product: CASSQEGGSSYNEQFF.

The gene calls are TRBV2 and TRBJ2-3; TRBD2 matches 7 bases. Germline V gives CDR1 SNHLY, CDR2 FYNNEI. Unmatched junction bases numbered 9, after V lost 7 bases and J lost 2 bases. CDR3 length: 15 amino acids. The CDR3 nucleotides are TGTGCCAGCAAGGGAGGCGGGGGACTCACAGATACGCAGTATTTT. Amino acids: CASKGGGGLTDTQYF.

In this sample, this clone turned up once. The rearrangement uses TRBV7-2 and TRBJ2-7, with TRBD2 matching over 8 bases. The CDR3 length is 15 residues. Germline V CDR1 and CDR2: SGHTA, FQGNSA. Trimming removed 5 bases from V and 0 bases from J; junction bases left unmatched: 6. The CDR3 here is CASSPQRGPSYEQYF. The CDR3 coding sequence is TGTGCCAGCAGCCCGCAGCGGGGGCCCTCCTACGAGCAGTACTTC.

This chain connects TRBV27 to TRBJ2-1; 9 bases match TRBD2. The germline CDR1 and CDR2 sequences are MNHEY and SMNVEV (reference sequence). This CDR3 spans 17 amino acids. V shed 8 bases and J 8 bases; nucleotides not matched to a gene: 19. The CDR3 DNA follows: TGTGCCAGCCGTAAATACGCCGGGACTAGCCGAATAGATGAGCAGTTCTTC. This codes for CASRKYAGTSRIDEQFF.

This rearrangement joins TRBV7-3 to TRBJ2-1, with 12 bases identical to TRBD2. In germline, CDR1 is SGHTA, CDR2 FQGTGA. There are 16 residues in the CDR3. With 4 bases clipped from V and 4 bases from J, the junction kept 5 bases outside the gene matches. The CDR3 loop is CASSSLLAGGYNEQFF. For the CDR3, the DNA is TGTGCCAGCAGCTCCCTCCTAGCGGGAGGGTACAATGAGCAGTTCTTC.

The rearrangement links TRBV24-1 to TRBJ2-2, with 10 bases that match TRBD2. Germline trimming cut 7 bases from V and 6 bases from J; bases unmatched to any gene: 7. The CDR3 runs to 15 residues. CDR1 and CDR2 (germline): KGHDR, SFDVKD. Here the CDR3 reads CATSLSGRASGELFF. Here the CDR3 DNA reads TGTGCCACCAGCCTGAGCGGGAGGGCCTCCGGGGAGCTGTTTTTT.

V usage is TRBV18 and J usage is TRBJ1-3; 9 bases map to TRBD1. The CDR3 totals 15 residues. Unmatched junction bases numbered 4, after V lost 2 bases and J lost 5 bases. The germline gives CDR1 KGHSH, CDR2 LQKENI. CDR3 loop: CASSPGTGRRNTIYF. The CDR3 DNA is TGTGCCAGCTCACCAGGGACAGGGCGTCGAAACACCATATATTTT.

This chain uses TRBV15 with TRBJ2-3; 13 positions match TRBD2. Germline V gene sequence: CDR1 LNHNV, CDR2 YYDKDF (reference sequence). The CDR3 extends over 17 amino acids. V lost 5 bases and J lost 4; bases outside the gene matches: 9. CDR3 nucleotide sequence: TGTGCCACCAGCCGAAGAGGGACTAGCGGGAACGCAGATACGCAGTATTTT. Translating it yields CATSRRGTSGNADTQYF.

The rearrangement uses TRBV19 and TRBJ1-2; tentatively, D is TRBD1 (6 bases). Germline lookup yields CDR1 LNHDA and CDR2 SQIVND (reference sequence). The CDR3 is made up of 14 amino acids. Deletions cut 6 bases from V and 5 bases from J, with 16 bases between. Here the CDR3 reads CASSIGTNGYGYTF. The CDR3 DNA reads as TGTGCCAGTAGCATCGGGACAAACGGTTATGGCTACACCTTC.

The rearrangement links TRBV30 to TRBJ1-2, with 9 bases lining up with TRBD1. The CDR3 spans 14 residues. The germline gives CDR1 GTSNPN, CDR2 SVGIG (reference sequence). With V trimmed by 8 bases and J by 5 bases, 12 bases remained unmatched. The CDR3 spells CAGYRGRVFYGYTF. The CDR3 DNA reads TGTGCCGGATACAGGGGGCGAGTTTTTTATGGCTACACCTTC.

In its sample, this clone was seen once. The V gene is TRBV7-2, the J gene TRBJ1-4, with a tentative D call TRBD1 (5 bases). Germline loops: CDR1 SGHTA, CDR2 FQGNSA. The length of the CDR3 is 14 residues. Trimming took 5 bases from V and 8 from J, leaving 15 bases between them. This chain's CDR3 is CASSRGGGREKLFF. CDR3 in DNA: TGTGCCAGCAGCCGTGGTGGGGGTAGGGAAAAACTGTTTTTT.

The rearrangement joins TRBV29-1 to TRBJ1-1; TRBD1 aligns across 7 bases. Trimming at V came to 5 bases and at J to 4 bases, leaving 7 bases not matched to a gene. Germline values: CDR1 SQVTM, CDR2 ANQGSEA. The CDR3 runs 13 residues. DNA for the CDR3: TGCAGCGTTTCCGGGGCAGGGGGCACTGAAGCTTTCTTT. It is translated as CSVSGAGGTEAFF.

V usage is TRBV27 and J usage is TRBJ1-1; D unclear. This CDR3 has 14 amino acids. The V end lost 6 bases, the J end lost 4 bases, and 15 bases lay between the germline ends. Germline values: CDR1 MNHEY, CDR2 SMNVEV (reference sequence). CDR3 loop: CASSSTTPITEAFF. The CDR3 nucleotides are TGTGCCAGCAGCTCCACTACCCCCATCACTGAAGCTTTCTTT.

V gene TRBV29-1 combines with J gene TRBJ1-1, with 9 bases identical to TRBD1. The V and J ends lost 6 bases and 6 bases, in that order; junction bases with no gene match: 8. The CDR3 consists of 13 residues. Germline V gene lookup returns CDR1 SQVTM and CDR2 ANQGSEA. In DNA form, the CDR3 reads TGCAGCGTCCCCGCAACAGGGGGCCCTGAAGCTTTCTTT. This translates into CSVPATGGPEAFF.

This clone came up a few times. The chain employs TRBV7-2 and TRBJ1-6; D ambiguous. V shed 5 bases and J shed 5 bases, with 10 bases lying between them. CDR1 and CDR2 from the germline V gene are SGHTA and FQGNSA. The CDR3 contains 14 residues. This CDR3 reads CASSRRGNNSPLHF. The DNA of the CDR3 is TGTGCCAGCAGCCGCCGGGGTAATAATTCACCCCTCCACTTT.

The V gene is TRBV7-9, the J gene TRBJ1-2, with D possibly matching TRBD1 (6 bases). Trimming removed 1 base from V and 4 bases from J, with 7 bases in between. The length of the CDR3 is 13 residues. Germline CDR1 is SEHNR and CDR2 is FQNEAQ (reference sequence). Here the CDR3 DNA reads TGTGCCAGCAGCTTAGGGACAGCCTATGGCTACACCTTC. It specifies CASSLGTAYGYTF. The variable domain in full, completed from reference TRBV7-9 and TRBJ1-2, reads DTGVSQNPRHKITKRGQNVTFRCDPISEHNRLYWYRQTLGQGPEFLTYFQNEAQLEKSRLLSDRFSAERPKGSFSTLEIQRTEQGDSAMYLCASSLGTAYGYTFGSGTRLTVV.

V and J are TRBV6-5 and TRBJ2-7, with unresolved D. This CDR3 region has 13 residues. Trimming removed 7 bases at V and 2 bases at J, with 12 bases between. Germline V CDR1 and CDR2: MNHEY, SVGAGI. CDR3 DNA: TGTGCCAGCACCGATACAGAAACCTACGAGCAGTACTTC. The encoded protein is CASTDTETYEQYF.

V gene TRBV7-3 combines with J gene TRBJ2-2; 12 nucleotides match TRBD1. V dropped 2 bases and J dropped 0; count of bases not matched to a gene: 10. The germline gives CDR1 SGHTA, CDR2 FQGTGA. The CDR3 loop spans 20 amino acids. The CDR3 spells CASSLYSQGTGGANTGELFF. As DNA, the CDR3 is TGTGCCAGCAGCTTATATTCCCAGGGGACAGGGGGCGCGAACACCGGGGAGCTGTTTTTT.

In this sample, this clone turned up once. The genes are TRBV19 and TRBJ2-5; 9 bases fit TRBD2. Germline V gene sequence: CDR1 LNHDA, CDR2 SQIVND (reference sequence). Trimming removed 5 bases from V and 5 bases from J; junction bases left unmatched: 6. The CDR3 runs 14 residues. This CDR3 is CASSHSGSRETQYF. The CDR3 DNA sequence: TGTGCCAGTAGTCATAGCGGGAGCCGGGAGACCCAGTACTTC.

The chain has TRBV5-4 and TRBJ2-3; D may correspond to TRBD1 or TRBD2 (5 bases each). Trimming stripped 2 bases from V and 0 bases from J, with 13 bases between. The CDR3 totals 16 residues. Germline lookup yields CDR1 SGHNT and CDR2 YYREEE (reference sequence). The CDR3 protein is CASSFPGRSSTDTQYF. The CDR3 coding sequence is TGTGCCAGCAGCTTCCCGGGACGATCTAGCACAGATACGCAGTATTTT. Variable domain in full (rest from reference TRBV5-4 and TRBJ2-3): ETGVTQSPTHLIKTRGQQVTLRCSSQSGHNTVSWYQQALGQGPQFIFQYYREEENGRGNFPPRFSGLQFPNYSSELNVNALELDDSALYLCASSFPGRSSTDTQYFGPGTRLTVL.

The chain couples TRBV6-5 to TRBJ1-1, with D perhaps matching TRBD1 (5 bases). The V gene lost 6 bases and the J gene lost 3 bases, with 11 bases spanning the gap. The CDR3 is made up of 13 amino acids. CDR1 and CDR2 from the germline V gene are MNHEY and SVGAGI. CDR3 loop: CASSPPGDTEAFF. The CDR3 region has the DNA TGTGCCAGCAGCCCCCCGGGGGACACTGAAGCTTTCTTT.

The chain combines TRBV19 with TRBJ1-2; the match to TRBD1 covers 8 bases. Per germline, CDR1 LNHDA and CDR2 SQIVND (reference sequence). This CDR3 is built from 13 residues. With V trimmed by 4 bases and J by 7 bases, 5 bases remained unmatched. The CDR3 spells CASSTGGALGYTF. In DNA, the CDR3 is TGTGCCAGTAGTACAGGGGGCGCCCTTGGCTACACCTTC.

The chain couples TRBV25-1 to TRBJ1-1; D perhaps matches TRBD1 (5 bases). The germline V gene has CDR1 MGHDK and CDR2 SYGVNS. The CDR3 has 12 residues. Trimming stripped 1 base from V and 8 bases from J, with 8 bases between. The CDR3 coding sequence is TGTGCCAGCAGTGAATTTAACAGGGAAGCTTTCTTT. It codes for CASSEFNREAFF.

The V and J genes are TRBV4-1 and TRBJ2-6; D is possibly TRBD2 (5 bases). The CDR3 runs to 19 residues. Germline V gives CDR1 MGHRA, CDR2 YSYEKL. V was pared by 0 bases and J by 0 bases, with 15 bases between. The CDR3 nucleotides are TGCGCCAGCAGCCAAGATCCCGGGCGGACTCACTCTGGGGCCAACGTCCTGACTTTC. This encodes CASSQDPGRTHSGANVLTF.

At least ten counts were recorded for this clone. A junction boundary mismatches the germline segment, possibly from a read error. This rearrangement joins TRBV7-9 to TRBJ1-2; 7 bases are a match to TRBD1. CDR1 is SEHNR, CDR2 FQNEAQ, per germline (reference sequence). The CDR3 length is 11 residues. The CDR3 DNA sequence: TGTGCCAGCAGCGATAGTACCGGGACAGTCTTC. Its protein product is CASSDSTGTVF. Looking up the rest from reference TRBV7-9 and TRBJ1-2 gives the full variable domain: DTGVSQNPRHKITKRGQNVTFRCDPISEHNRLYWYRQTLGQGPEFLTYFQNEAQLEKSRLLSDRFSAERPKGSFSTLEIQRTEQGDSAMYLCASSDSTGTVFGSGTRLTVV.